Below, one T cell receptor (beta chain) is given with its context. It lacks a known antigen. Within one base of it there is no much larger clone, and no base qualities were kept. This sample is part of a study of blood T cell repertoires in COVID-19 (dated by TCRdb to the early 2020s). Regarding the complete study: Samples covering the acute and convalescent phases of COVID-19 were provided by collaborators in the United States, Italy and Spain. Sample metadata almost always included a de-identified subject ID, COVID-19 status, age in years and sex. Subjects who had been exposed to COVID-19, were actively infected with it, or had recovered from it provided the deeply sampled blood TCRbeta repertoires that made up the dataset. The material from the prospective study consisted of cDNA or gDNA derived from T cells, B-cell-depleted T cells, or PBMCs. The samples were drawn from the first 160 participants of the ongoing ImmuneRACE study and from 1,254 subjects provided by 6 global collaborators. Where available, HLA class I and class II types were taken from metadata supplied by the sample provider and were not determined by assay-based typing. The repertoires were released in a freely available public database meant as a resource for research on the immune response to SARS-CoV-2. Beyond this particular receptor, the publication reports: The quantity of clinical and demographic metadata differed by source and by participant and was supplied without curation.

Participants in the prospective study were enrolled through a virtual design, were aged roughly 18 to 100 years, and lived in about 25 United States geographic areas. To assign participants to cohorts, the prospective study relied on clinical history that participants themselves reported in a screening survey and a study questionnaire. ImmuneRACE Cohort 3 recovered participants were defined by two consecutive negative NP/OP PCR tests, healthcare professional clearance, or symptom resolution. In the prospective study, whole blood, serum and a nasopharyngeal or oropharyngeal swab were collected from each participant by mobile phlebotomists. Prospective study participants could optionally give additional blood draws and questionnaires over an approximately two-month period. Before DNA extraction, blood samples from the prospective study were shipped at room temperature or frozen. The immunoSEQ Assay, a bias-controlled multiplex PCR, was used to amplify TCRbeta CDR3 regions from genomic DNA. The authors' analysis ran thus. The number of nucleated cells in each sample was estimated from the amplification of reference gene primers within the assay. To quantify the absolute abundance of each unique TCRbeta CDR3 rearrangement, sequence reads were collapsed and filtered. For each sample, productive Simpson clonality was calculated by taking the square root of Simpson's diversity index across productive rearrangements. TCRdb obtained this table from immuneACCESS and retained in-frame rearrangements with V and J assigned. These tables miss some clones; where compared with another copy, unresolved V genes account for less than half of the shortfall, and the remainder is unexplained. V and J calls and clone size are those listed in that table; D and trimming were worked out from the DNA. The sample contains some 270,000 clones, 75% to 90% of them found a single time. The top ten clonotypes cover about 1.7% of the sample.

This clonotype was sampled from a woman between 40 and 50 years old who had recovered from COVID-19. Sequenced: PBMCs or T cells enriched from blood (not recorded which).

The CDR3 region has the sequence CASSLYGQGPEKLFF. At the DNA level, the sequence is TGTGCCAGCAGCTTATATGGACAGGGGCCTGAAAAACTGTTTTTT. The rearrangement combines TRBV5-8 with TRBJ1-4; a stretch of 9 junction bases matches TRBD1. V loses 2 bases at its end and J loses 7 bases; junction bases beyond the gene matches: 6. Spanning cysteine to phenylalanine, the CDR3 consists of 15 amino acids. Only CDR3 DNA is held: 45 bases, read in frame from base 1. CDR1 and CDR2, looked up from the germline V gene, are SGHTS and YDEGEE.